This is a list of T cell receptor beta chains from one sample in a study of shared clonotypes between healthy human individuals. Only in-frame clones appear in the TCRdb table, and some are missing; sequencing was by immunoSEQ multiplex PCR. In the table there are approximately 2,000,000 clones, about 90% of which are singletons. The specimen sequenced was naive CD4+ T cells from PBMCs. The receptors here all came from a man between 18 and 35 years old in good health. Some clones in this sample may be carry-over from other donors' samples. CDR3s include the opening cysteine and the closing phenylalanine or tryptophan. Fields, in order: CDR3 protein, CDR3 DNA, clone size, D gene, V gene, J gene. The D gene is left open where the match is weak. Clone sizes are given selectively: once, few, many, or a class where the clone is expanded.

CDR3: CASSSNIPSGRTDTQYF; DNA: TGTGCCAGCAGCTCCAATATCCCTAGCGGGAGGACAGATACGCAGTATTTT; size: once; D: TRBD2; V: TRBV11-2; J: TRBJ2-3
CDR3: CASSDSRNEKLFF; DNA: TGTGCCAGCAGTGACAGCCGTAATGAAAAACTGTTTTTT; size: NA; D: NA; V: TRBV2; J: TRBJ1-4
CDR3: CASTGDRGNQPQHF; DNA: TGTGCCAGCACTGGGGACAGGGGAAATCAGCCCCAGCATTTT; size: NA; D: TRBD1; V: TRBV6-1; J: TRBJ1-5
CDR3: CASSPTHSDQPQHF; DNA: TGCGCCAGCAGCCCGACACACTCCGATCAGCCCCAGCATTTT; size: NA; D: NA; V: TRBV5-1; J: TRBJ1-5
CDR3: CASSLAGRYGYEQYF; DNA: TGCGCCAGCAGCTTGGCTGGGAGGTACGGCTACGAGCAGTACTTC; size: NA; D: NA; V: TRBV5-1; J: TRBJ2-7
CDR3: CASRPQTLRSGANVLTF; DNA: TGTGCCAGCAGACCCCAAACACTTCGTTCTGGGGCCAACGTCCTGACTTTC; size: NA; D: NA; V: TRBV28; J: TRBJ2-6
CDR3: CASSPSGSYNEQFF; DNA: TGTGCCAGCAGCCCAAGTGGGAGTTACAATGAGCAGTTCTTC; size: NA; D: NA; V: TRBV7-9; J: TRBJ2-1
CDR3: CASSWGTSGEETQYF; DNA: TGCGCCAGCAGCTGGGGGACTAGCGGGGAAGAGACCCAGTACTTC; size: NA; D: TRBD2; V: TRBV5-1; J: TRBJ2-5
CDR3: CASSLVTRGEQFF; DNA: TGTGCCAGCAGCTTAGTCACTCGGGGTGAGCAGTTCTTC; size: NA; D: NA; V: TRBV7-7; J: TRBJ2-1
CDR3: CASSPQPSTDTQYF; DNA: TGTGCCAGCAGCCCACAACCTAGCACAGATACGCAGTATTTT; size: NA; D: NA; V: TRBV9; J: TRBJ2-3
CDR3: CASSLLDSYGYTF; DNA: TGTGCCAGCAGTTTATTAGACAGCTATGGCTACACCTTC; size: NA; D: NA; V: TRBV28; J: TRBJ1-2
CDR3: CASSVDFPPYYEQYF; DNA: TGCGCCAGCAGCGTAGACTTTCCTCCCTACTACGAGCAGTACTTC; size: NA; D: NA; V: TRBV5-1; J: TRBJ2-7
CDR3: CASSQPPSYEQYF; DNA: TGTGCCAGCAGTCAGCCCCCGTCCTACGAGCAGTACTTC; size: once; D: NA; V: TRBV6-6; J: TRBJ2-7
CDR3: CASSPLMAGGEQFF; DNA: TGTGCCAGCAGCCCCCTGATGGCGGGCGGTGAGCAGTTCTTC; size: NA; D: NA; V: TRBV7-2; J: TRBJ2-1
CDR3: CASSPSTAISSGRPETQYF; DNA: TGTGCCAGCAGCCCCTCGACCGCCATCTCTAGCGGGAGACCAGAGACCCAGTACTTC; size: NA; D: TRBD2; V: TRBV27; J: TRBJ2-5
CDR3: CASSLRGRGELFF; DNA: TGTGCCAGCAGTTTAAGGGGCAGGGGGGAGCTGTTTTTT; size: once; D: NA; V: TRBV28; J: TRBJ2-2
CDR3: CASSSGNIQYF; DNA: TGTGCCAGCAGCTCAGGAAACATTCAGTACTTC; size: few; D: NA; V: TRBV14; J: TRBJ2-4
CDR3: CASSLNSPGTGELFF; DNA: TGTGCCAGCAGCTTAAACTCTCCGGGGACCGGGGAGCTGTTTTTT; size: NA; D: NA; V: TRBV7-3; J: TRBJ2-2
CDR3: CASSLEGNTEAFF; DNA: TGTGCCAGCAGCCTGGAGGGGAACACTGAAGCTTTCTTT; size: few; D: NA; V: TRBV7-9; J: TRBJ1-1
CDR3: CASKKPGGTEAFF; DNA: TGTGCCAGCAAAAAACCCGGGGGCACTGAAGCTTTCTTT; size: NA; D: NA; V: TRBV5-6; J: TRBJ1-1
CDR3: CASSYSAGSNTEAFF; DNA: TGTGCCAGCAGTTACTCGGCGGGGTCCAACACTGAAGCTTTCTTT; size: NA; D: NA; V: TRBV6-6; J: TRBJ1-1
CDR3: CAGGGVGTYEQYF; DNA: TGTGCCGGGGGCGGGGTAGGTACCTACGAGCAGTACTTC; size: NA; D: NA; V: TRBV30; J: TRBJ2-7
CDR3: CASSLNPVDLRETQYF; DNA: TGTGCCAGCAGCCTAAACCCCGTGGACCTCCGAGAGACCCAGTACTTC; size: NA; D: NA; V: TRBV28; J: TRBJ2-5
CDR3: CSVGLPTDTQYF; DNA: TGCAGCGTTGGATTGCCCACAGATACGCAGTATTTT; size: NA; D: NA; V: TRBV29-1; J: TRBJ2-3
CDR3: CASESFRGPSYGYTF; DNA: TGTGCCAGCGAAAGTTTCAGGGGGCCGTCTTATGGCTACACCTTC; size: NA; D: TRBD1; V: TRBV6-1; J: TRBJ1-2
CDR3: CASSQHTERGPGNTIYF; DNA: TGCGCCAGCAGCCAACATACAGAAAGGGGACCTGGAAACACCATATATTTT; size: NA; D: NA; V: TRBV4-1; J: TRBJ1-3
CDR3: CASSYEYEQYF; DNA: TGTGCCAGCAGCTATGAGTACGAGCAGTACTTC; size: NA; D: NA; V: TRBV5-4; J: TRBJ2-7
CDR3: CAVGGNYGYTF; DNA: TGTGCCGTGGGCGGGAACTATGGCTACACCTTC; size: once; D: NA; V: TRBV30; J: TRBJ1-2
CDR3: CASSPRTGEAGYTF; DNA: TGTGCCAGCTCACCACGCACAGGGGAGGCTGGCTACACCTTC; size: once; D: TRBD1; V: TRBV18; J: TRBJ1-2
CDR3: CASSRPRSAGENTGELFF; DNA: TGTGCCAGCAGCCGACCTCGATCAGCGGGGGAGAACACCGGGGAGCTGTTTTTT; size: NA; D: TRBD2; V: TRBV7-2; J: TRBJ2-2
CDR3: CASSTYQAGAEAFF; DNA: TGTGCCAGCAGCACTTACCAAGCGGGGGCTGAAGCTTTCTTT; size: NA; D: NA; V: TRBV7-2; J: TRBJ1-1
CDR3: CASSLMGPSTDTQYF; DNA: TGTGCCAGCAGCTTGATGGGGCCAAGCACAGATACGCAGTATTTT; size: once; D: NA; V: TRBV5-6; J: TRBJ2-3
CDR3: CASSRGGSVTDTQYF; DNA: TGTGCCAGCAGCCGGGGGGGCTCAGTCACAGATACGCAGTATTTT; size: NA; D: TRBD2; V: TRBV11-2; J: TRBJ2-3
CDR3: CASSLSSYLTDTQYF; DNA: TGTGCCAGCAGCTTAAGTAGTTACCTCACAGATACGCAGTATTTT; size: NA; D: NA; V: TRBV7-2; J: TRBJ2-3
CDR3: CATTLAGEGYEQYF; DNA: TGTGCCACCACCTTAGCGGGAGAGGGATACGAGCAGTACTTC; size: NA; D: TRBD2; V: TRBV28; J: TRBJ2-7
CDR3: CASTTSGSSYEQYF; DNA: TGTGCCAGCACCACTAGCGGAAGCTCCTACGAGCAGTACTTC; size: NA; D: TRBD2; V: TRBV6-5; J: TRBJ2-7
CDR3: CASSTSGGKYTEAFF; DNA: TGTGCCAGTAGTACCTCCGGAGGGAAGTACACTGAAGCTTTCTTT; size: once; D: NA; V: TRBV19; J: TRBJ1-1
CDR3: CASSYTGGPDTQYF; DNA: TGTGCCAGCAGTTATACAGGGGGTCCAGATACGCAGTATTTT; size: once; D: TRBD1; V: TRBV6-5; J: TRBJ2-3
CDR3: CATSRDPVSSYEQYF; DNA: TGTGCCACCAGCAGAGATCCTGTCTCCTCCTACGAGCAGTACTTC; size: NA; D: NA; V: TRBV15; J: TRBJ2-7
CDR3: CASSSPSVSSGIYEQYF; DNA: TGTGCCAGCAGTTCCCCATCCGTGTCTAGCGGGATCTACGAGCAGTACTTC; size: NA; D: TRBD2; V: TRBV28; J: TRBJ2-7
CDR3: CASRGNGLRNEQFF; DNA: TGTGCCAGTAGGGGTAATGGACTTCGGAATGAGCAGTTCTTC; size: NA; D: NA; V: TRBV19; J: TRBJ2-1
CDR3: CASSLGMLAGGSQETQYF; DNA: TGCGCCAGCAGCTTGGGGATGCTAGCGGGAGGGTCCCAAGAGACCCAGTACTTC; size: NA; D: TRBD2; V: TRBV5-1; J: TRBJ2-5